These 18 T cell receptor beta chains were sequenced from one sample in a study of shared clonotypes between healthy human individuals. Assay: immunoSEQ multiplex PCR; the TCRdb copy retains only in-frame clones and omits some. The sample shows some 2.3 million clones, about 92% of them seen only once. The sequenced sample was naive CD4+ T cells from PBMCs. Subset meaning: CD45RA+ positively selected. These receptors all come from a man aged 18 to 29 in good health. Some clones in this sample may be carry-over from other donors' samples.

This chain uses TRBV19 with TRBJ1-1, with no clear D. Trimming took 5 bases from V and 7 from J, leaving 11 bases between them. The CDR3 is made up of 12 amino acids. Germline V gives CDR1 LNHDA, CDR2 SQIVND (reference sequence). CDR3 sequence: CASSRGDVEAFF. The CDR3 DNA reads TGTGCCAGTAGTCGGGGAGACGTTGAAGCTTTCTTT.

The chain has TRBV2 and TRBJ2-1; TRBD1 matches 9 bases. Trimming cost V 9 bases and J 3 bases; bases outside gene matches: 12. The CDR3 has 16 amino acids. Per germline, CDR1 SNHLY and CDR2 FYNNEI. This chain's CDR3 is CASQFYRDRVYNEQFF. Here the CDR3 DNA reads TGTGCCAGTCAATTTTACCGGGACAGGGTCTACAATGAGCAGTTCTTC.

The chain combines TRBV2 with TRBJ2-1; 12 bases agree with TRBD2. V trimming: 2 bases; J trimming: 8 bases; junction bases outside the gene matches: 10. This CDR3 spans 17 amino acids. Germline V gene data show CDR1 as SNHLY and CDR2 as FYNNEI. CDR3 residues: CASSERPSGRARDEQFF. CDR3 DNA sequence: TGTGCCAGCAGTGAAAGGCCTAGCGGGAGGGCCAGGGATGAGCAGTTCTTC.

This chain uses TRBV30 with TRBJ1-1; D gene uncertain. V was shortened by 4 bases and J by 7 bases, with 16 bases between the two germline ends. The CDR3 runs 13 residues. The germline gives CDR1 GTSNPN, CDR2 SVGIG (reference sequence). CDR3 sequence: CAWTGDSWVEAFF. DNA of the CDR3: TGTGCCTGGACCGGGGATTCTTGGGTTGAAGCTTTCTTT.

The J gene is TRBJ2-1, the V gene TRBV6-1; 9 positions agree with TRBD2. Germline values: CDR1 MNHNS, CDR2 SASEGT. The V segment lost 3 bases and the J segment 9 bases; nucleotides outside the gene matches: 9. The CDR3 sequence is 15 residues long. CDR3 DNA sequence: TGTGCCAGCAGTGACGCTAGCGGGGCGACGGGTGAGCAGTTCTTC. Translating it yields CASSDASGATGEQFF.

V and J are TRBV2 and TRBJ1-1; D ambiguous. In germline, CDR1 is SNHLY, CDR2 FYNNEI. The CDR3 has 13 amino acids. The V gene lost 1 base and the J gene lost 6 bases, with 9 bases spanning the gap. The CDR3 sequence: CASSEVSVSEAFF. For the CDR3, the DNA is TGTGCCAGCAGTGAAGTATCGGTTTCTGAAGCTTTCTTT.

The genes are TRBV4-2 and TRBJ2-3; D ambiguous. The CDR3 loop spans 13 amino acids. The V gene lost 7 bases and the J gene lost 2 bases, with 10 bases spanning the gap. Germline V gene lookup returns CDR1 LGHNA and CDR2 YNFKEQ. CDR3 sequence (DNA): TGTGCCAGCACCCGGGCCTCCACAGATACGCAGTATTTT. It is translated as CASTRASTDTQYF.

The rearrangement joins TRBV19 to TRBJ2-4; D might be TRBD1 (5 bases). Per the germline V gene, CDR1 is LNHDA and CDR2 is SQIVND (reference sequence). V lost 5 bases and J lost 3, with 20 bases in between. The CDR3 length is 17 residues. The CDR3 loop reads CASSRQGAGHDKNIQYF. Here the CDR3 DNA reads TGTGCCAGTAGTCGCCAAGGGGCAGGACACGACAAAAACATTCAGTACTTC.

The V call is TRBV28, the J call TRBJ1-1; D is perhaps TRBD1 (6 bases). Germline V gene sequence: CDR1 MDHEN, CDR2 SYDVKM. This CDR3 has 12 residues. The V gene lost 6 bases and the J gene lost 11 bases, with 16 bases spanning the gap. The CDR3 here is CASSRPTGWAFF. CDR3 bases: TGTGCCAGCAGCAGACCGACAGGTTGGGCTTTCTTT.

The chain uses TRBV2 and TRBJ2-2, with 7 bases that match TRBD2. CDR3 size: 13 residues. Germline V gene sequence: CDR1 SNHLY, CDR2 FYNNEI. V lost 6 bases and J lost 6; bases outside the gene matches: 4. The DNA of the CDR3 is TGTGCCAGCAGCCTTCTAGCGGCCGGGGAGCTGTTTTTT. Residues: CASSLLAAGELFF.

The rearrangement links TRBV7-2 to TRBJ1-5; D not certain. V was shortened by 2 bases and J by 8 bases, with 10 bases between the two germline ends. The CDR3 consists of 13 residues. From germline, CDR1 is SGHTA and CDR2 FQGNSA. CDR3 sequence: CASSLLGGEPQHF. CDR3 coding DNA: TGTGCCAGCAGCTTACTCGGTGGGGAGCCCCAGCATTTT.

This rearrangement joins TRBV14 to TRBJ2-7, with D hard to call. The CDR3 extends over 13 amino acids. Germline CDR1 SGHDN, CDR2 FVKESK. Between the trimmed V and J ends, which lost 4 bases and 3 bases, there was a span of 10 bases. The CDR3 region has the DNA TGTGCCAGCAGCCGCGTCAGCCTCTACGAGCAGTACTTC. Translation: CASSRVSLYEQYF.

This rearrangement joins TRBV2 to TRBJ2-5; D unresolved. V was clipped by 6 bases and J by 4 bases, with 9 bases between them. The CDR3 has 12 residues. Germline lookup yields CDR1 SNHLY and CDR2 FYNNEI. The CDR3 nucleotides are TGTGCCAGCAGACCCTCGGGAGAGACCCAGTACTTC. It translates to CASRPSGETQYF.

The CDR3 nucleotides are TGTGCCAGCAGCTTGAACTGGGCCTCCTACAATGAGCAGTTCTTC. Its protein product is CASSLNWASYNEQFF. The V call is TRBV5-4, the J call TRBJ2-1, with unresolved D. V lost 1 base and J 0 bases, leaving 8 bases between the germline ends. Germline V gene data show CDR1 as SGHNT and CDR2 as YYREEE (reference sequence). CDR3 size: 15 residues.

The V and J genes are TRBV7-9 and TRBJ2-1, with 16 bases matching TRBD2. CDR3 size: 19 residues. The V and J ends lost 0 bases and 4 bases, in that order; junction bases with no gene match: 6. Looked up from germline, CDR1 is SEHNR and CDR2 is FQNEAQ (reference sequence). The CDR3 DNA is TGTGCCAGCAGCTTAGCGAGGGGACTAGCGGGAGGGCTTTACAATGAGCAGTTCTTC. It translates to CASSLARGLAGGLYNEQFF. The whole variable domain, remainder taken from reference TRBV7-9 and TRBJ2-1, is DTGVSQNPRHKITKRGQNVTFRCDPISEHNRLYWYRQTLGQGPEFLTYFQNEAQLEKSRLLSDRFSAERPKGSFSTLEIQRTEQGDSAMYLCASSLARGLAGGLYNEQFFGPGTRLTVL.

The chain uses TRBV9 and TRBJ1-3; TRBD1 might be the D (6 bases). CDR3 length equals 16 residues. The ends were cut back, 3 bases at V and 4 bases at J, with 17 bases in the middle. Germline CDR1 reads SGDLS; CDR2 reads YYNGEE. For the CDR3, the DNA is TGTGCCAGCAGCGCGTCAGGGGCACGAACGGGAAACACCATATATTTT. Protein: CASSASGARTGNTIYF. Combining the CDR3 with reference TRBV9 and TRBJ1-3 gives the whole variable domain DSGVTQTPKHLITATGQRVTLRCSPRSGDLSVYWYQQSLDQGLQFLIQYYNGEERAKGNILERFSAQQFPDLHSELNLSSLELGDSALYFCASSASGARTGNTIYFGEGSWLTVV.

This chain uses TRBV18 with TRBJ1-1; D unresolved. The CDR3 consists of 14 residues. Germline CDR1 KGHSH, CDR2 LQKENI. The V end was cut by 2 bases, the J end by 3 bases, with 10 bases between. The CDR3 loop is CASSPGHTYTEAFF. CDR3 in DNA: TGTGCCAGCTCACCAGGCCACACTTACACTGAAGCTTTCTTT.

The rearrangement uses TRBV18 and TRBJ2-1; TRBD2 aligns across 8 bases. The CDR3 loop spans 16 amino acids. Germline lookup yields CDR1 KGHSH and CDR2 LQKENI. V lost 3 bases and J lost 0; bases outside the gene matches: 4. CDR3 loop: CASSPNGGGSYNEQFF. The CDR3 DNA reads TGTGCCAGCTCACCCAACGGGGGGGGCTCCTACAATGAGCAGTTCTTC.